The 15 T cell receptor beta chains reported below all come from one sample, sequenced in a study of T-cell reconstitution after alpha-beta-depleted transplantation in children. A library of TCRbeta sequences, prepared with unique molecular identifiers, was generated. TCRdb reprocessed the PCR reads via MiXCR and lists one record per CDR3 protein. Of roughly 160,000 distinct CDR3 sequences listed, more than 9.5% are singletons. The material was PBMCs, obtained before TCRalphabeta/CD19-depleted stem cell transplant. These receptors originate from a boy aged 2 to 10 with acute myeloid leukemia, due to receive a stem cell transplant.

This clonotype was detected many times. This rearrangement joins TRBV6-2 or TRBV6-3 to TRBJ2-7; the match to TRBD2 covers 9 bases. Germline V lookup: CDR1 MNHEY, CDR2 SVGEGT. The CDR3 is made up of 17 amino acids. V gave up 2 bases and J gave up 2 bases; unmatched junction bases: 10. Here the CDR3 reads CASSYTQVRLAAYEQYF. CDR3 bases: TGTGCCAGCAGTTACACACAAGTCCGACTAGCGGCCTACGAGCAGTACTTC.

This clonotype was counted ten times or more. The rearrangement joins TRBV6-1 to TRBJ2-7; 7 bases are shared with TRBD1. CDR3 size: 15 residues. With V trimmed by 6 bases and J by 0 bases, 8 bases remained unmatched. Per germline, CDR1 MNHNS and CDR2 SASEGT. The CDR3 protein is CASSLQGKYSYEQYF. DNA of the CDR3: TGTGCCAGCAGCCTACAGGGGAAGTACTCCTACGAGCAGTACTTC.

This clonotype was counted between two and nine times. The chain employs TRBV12-3 or TRBV12-4 and TRBJ2-3; D is perhaps TRBD2 (5 bases). Between the trimmed V and J ends, which lost 5 bases and 4 bases, there was a span of 19 bases. The CDR3 extends over 16 amino acids. CDR3 nucleotides: TGTGCCAGCAGTCCGGGATCTCGGGGTCCCCCAGATACGCAGTATTTT. Encoded protein: CASSPGSRGPPDTQYF.

This clonotype was seen at least ten times. V and J are TRBV3-1 and TRBJ2-7; D is unresolved. V was trimmed by 0 bases and J by 0 bases, leaving 6 bases between them. CDR1 is LGHDT and CDR2 is YNNKEL in the germline V gene (reference sequence). This CDR3 is 14 amino acids long. The CDR3 coding sequence is TGTGCCAGCAGCCAAGACCAGTACTCCTACGAGCAGTACTTC. Amino acid sequence: CASSQDQYSYEQYF.

This clonotype is medium-sized within its sample. This CDR3 reads CASSFRDTRETQYF. CDR3 sequence (DNA): TGTGCCAGCAGTTTCAGGGATACAAGAGAGACCCAGTACTTC. The chain combines TRBV27 with TRBJ2-5; D might be TRBD1 (5 bases). Trimming shortened V by 3 bases and J by 4 bases, and 12 bases separated the two germline ends. The V gene's germline CDR1 is MNHEY and CDR2 SMNVEV (reference sequence). The CDR3 loop spans 14 amino acids.

This clonotype was observed at least ten times. The V call is TRBV28, the J call TRBJ2-3, with no clear D. The CDR3 contains 11 residues. Germline assignment: CDR1 MDHEN and CDR2 SYDVKM. V was pared by 8 bases and J by 6 bases, with 9 bases between. The CDR3 reads CASFRLDTQYF. DNA of the CDR3: TGTGCCAGCTTTCGGCTCGATACGCAGTATTTT. Together with reference TRBV28 and TRBJ2-3, the CDR3 gives the full variable domain: DVKVTQSSRYLVKRTGEKVFLECVQDMDHENMFWYRQDPGLGLRLIYFSYDVKMKEKGDIPEGYSVSREKKERFSLILESASTNQTSMYLCASFRLDTQYFGPGTRLTVL.

This clonotype came up many times. The chain is built from TRBV20-1 and TRBJ2-5; 13 bases agree with TRBD2. Trimming cost V 3 bases and J 2 bases; bases outside gene matches: 3. Germline CDR1 is DFQATT and CDR2 is SNEGSKA (reference sequence). This CDR3 comprises 15 residues. CDR3 in amino acids: CSASGTSGTQETQYF. The CDR3 DNA is TGCAGTGCTAGTGGGACTAGCGGGACGCAAGAGACCCAGTACTTC.

This clonotype has at least ten counts. V usage is TRBV4-1 and J usage is TRBJ2-7, with a tentative D call TRBD2 (5 bases). The CDR3 extends over 14 amino acids. Germline lookup yields CDR1 MGHRA and CDR2 YSYEKL. Trimming took 0 bases from V and 6 from J, leaving 12 bases between them. CDR3: CASSQDGEGVEQYF. The CDR3 DNA reads TGCGCCAGCAGCCAAGATGGTGAGGGAGTCGAGCAGTACTTC.

The rearrangement links TRBV14 to TRBJ2-5; no firm D call. Trimming removed 3 bases at V and 4 bases at J, with 6 bases between. There are 12 residues in the CDR3. Germline CDR1 and CDR2: SGHDN and FVKESK. CDR3 region: CASSQALETQYF. The CDR3 DNA sequence: TGTGCCAGCAGCCAGGCCTTAGAGACCCAGTACTTC.

This clonotype was observed many times. The rearrangement joins TRBV20-1 to TRBJ2-3, with D hard to call. The CDR3 sequence is 16 residues long. Germline loops: CDR1 DFQATT, CDR2 SNEGSKA (reference sequence). The V end lost 2 bases, the J end lost 1 base, and 16 bases lay between the germline ends. The CDR3 DNA reads TGCAGTGCTAGACCCGGCTCTGGTCTCGGCACAGATACGCAGTATTTT. Its protein is CSARPGSGLGTDTQYF.

In its sample, this clonotype was seen a few times. The chain recombines TRBV27 with TRBJ2-2; 11 nucleotides agree with TRBD2. Germline CDR1 and CDR2: MNHEY and SMNVEV (reference sequence). The CDR3 sequence is 17 residues long. Germline trimming cut 2 bases from V and 3 bases from J; bases unmatched to any gene: 5. The DNA of the CDR3 is TGTGCCAGCAGTTTAGAAGGACTAGCGGGCTACACCGGGGAGCTGTTTTTT. Translated: CASSLEGLAGYTGELFF.

This clonotype is classed as medium-sized. This sequence joins TRBV7-9 and TRBJ1-4; no clear D gene. CDR3 size: 14 residues. Between the trimmed V and J ends, which lost 7 bases and 0 bases, there was a span of 9 bases. The V gene's germline CDR1 is SEHNR and CDR2 FQNEAQ (reference sequence). The CDR3 DNA follows: TGTGCCAGCACCTCGACTTCAACTAATGAAAAACTGTTTTTT. It translates to CASTSTSTNEKLFF.

This clonotype was counted ten times or more. CDR3: CASSYSRGRGFREQYF. CDR3 in DNA: TGTGCCAGCAGCTATTCACGCGGCAGGGGGTTTCGGGAGCAGTACTTC. The chain combines TRBV7-6 with TRBJ2-7, with 7 bases lining up with TRBD1. V was pared by 4 bases and J by 7 bases, with 16 bases of the junction left unmatched. The CDR3 is made up of 16 amino acids. Per germline, CDR1 SGHVS and CDR2 FNYEAQ.

This clonotype was counted many times. The V call is TRBV3-1, the J call TRBJ1-4; no reliable D call. The length of the CDR3 is 14 residues. CDR1 and CDR2 from the germline V gene are LGHDT and YNNKEL (reference sequence). V lost 3 bases to trimming and J lost 3 bases, with 8 bases between them. The CDR3 protein is CASSHTKANEKLFF. DNA of the CDR3: TGTGCCAGCAGCCATACCAAAGCTAATGAAAAACTGTTTTTT.

At least ten counts were recorded for this clonotype. This rearrangement joins TRBV20-1 to TRBJ1-2; D may be TRBD1 (6 bases). The CDR3 is 17 residues long. CDR1 and CDR2 (germline): DFQATT, SNEGSKA (reference sequence). Trimming cost V 4 bases and J 0 bases, with 21 bases left between them. In nucleotides, the CDR3 is TGCAGTGCTAACCCACCTGGACAGCCTCTAGCTAACTATGGCTACACCTTC. It yields the protein CSANPPGQPLANYGYTF.